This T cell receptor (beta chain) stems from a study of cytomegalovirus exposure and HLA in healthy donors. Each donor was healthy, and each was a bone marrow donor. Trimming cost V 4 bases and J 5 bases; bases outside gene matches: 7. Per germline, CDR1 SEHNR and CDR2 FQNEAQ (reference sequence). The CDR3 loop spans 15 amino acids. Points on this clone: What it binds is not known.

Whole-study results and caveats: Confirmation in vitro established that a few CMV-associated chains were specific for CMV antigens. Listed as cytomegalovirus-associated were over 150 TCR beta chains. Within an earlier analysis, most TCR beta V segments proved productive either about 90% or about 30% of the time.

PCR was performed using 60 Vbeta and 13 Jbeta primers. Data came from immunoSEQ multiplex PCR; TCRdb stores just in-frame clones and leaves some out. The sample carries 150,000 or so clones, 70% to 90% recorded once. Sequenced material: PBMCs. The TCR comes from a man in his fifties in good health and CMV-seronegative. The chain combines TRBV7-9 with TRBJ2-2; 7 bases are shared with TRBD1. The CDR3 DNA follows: TGTGCCAGCAGCTATTCAACCAGGGGGACCGGGGAGCTGTTTTTT. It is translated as CASSYSTRGTGELFF.